This T cell receptor (beta chain) came from a study of post-analysis software for immune sequencing data. Across the study: Included among the disease courses, which were recorded for the cohort, were relapsing-remitting, secondary progressive and progressive-relapsing multiple sclerosis.

Tagging with unique molecular identifiers was a feature of the TCR beta cDNA libraries. The T cell input of roughly 0.95 to 11 million gave about 500,000 cDNA molecules. TCRdb independently ran MiXCR on the PCR reads; one entry per CDR3 protein. The sample consists of 740,000 or so distinct CDR3 sequences, around 53% of them appearing once. This clonotype was picked up many times. The antigen remains unidentified. Study conclusions and caveats: F-measure co-clustering was strong for batch-matched samples. Controls had significantly higher normalized Chao1 diversity than multiple sclerosis patients. The five TRBV segments detected at higher frequency in patients than in controls included TRBV5-6, TRBV5-1 and TRBV20-1.

The junction had 7 bases not matched to a gene; V was cut back by 2 bases and J by 2 bases. Germline lookup yields CDR1 MNHNS and CDR2 SASEGT. CDR3 length equals 16 residues. Source material: blood. The chain links TRBV6-1 to TRBJ1-2, with 8 bases matching TRBD1. This TCR was recovered from a girl between 5 and 17 years old with multiple sclerosis. CDR3 DNA sequence: TGTGCCAGCAGTGAACAGGGGGACAGGCCCAACTATGGCTACACCTTC. Translated, it gives CASSEQGDRPNYGYTF.